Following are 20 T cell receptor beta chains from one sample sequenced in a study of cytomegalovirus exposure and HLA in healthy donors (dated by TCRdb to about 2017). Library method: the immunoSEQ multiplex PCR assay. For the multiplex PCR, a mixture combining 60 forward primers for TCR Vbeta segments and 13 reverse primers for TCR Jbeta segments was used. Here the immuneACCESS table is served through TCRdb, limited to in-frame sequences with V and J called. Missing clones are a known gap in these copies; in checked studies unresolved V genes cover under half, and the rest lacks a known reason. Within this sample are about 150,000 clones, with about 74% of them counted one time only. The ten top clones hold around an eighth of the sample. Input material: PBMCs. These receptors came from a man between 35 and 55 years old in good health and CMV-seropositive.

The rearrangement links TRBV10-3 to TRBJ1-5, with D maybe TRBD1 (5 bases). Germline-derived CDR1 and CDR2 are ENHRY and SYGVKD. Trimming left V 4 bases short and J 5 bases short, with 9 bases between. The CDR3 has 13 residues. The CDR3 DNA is TGTGCCATCAGTGTTCAGGGCGATCAGCCCCAGCATTTT. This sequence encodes CAISVQGDQPQHF.

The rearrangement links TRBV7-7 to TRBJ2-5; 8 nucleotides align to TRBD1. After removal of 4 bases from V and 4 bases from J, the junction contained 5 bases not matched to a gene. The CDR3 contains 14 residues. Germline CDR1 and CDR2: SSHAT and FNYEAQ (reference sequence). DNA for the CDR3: TGTGCCAGCAGCTCGACAGGGGCGGGAGAGACCCAGTACTTC. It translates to CASSSTGAGETQYF.

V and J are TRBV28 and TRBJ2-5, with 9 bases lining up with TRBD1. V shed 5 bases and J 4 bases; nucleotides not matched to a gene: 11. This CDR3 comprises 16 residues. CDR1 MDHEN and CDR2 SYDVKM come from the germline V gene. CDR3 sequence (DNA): TGTGCCAGCAGTCCCCGGACAGGGGCCGCTCGAGAGACCCAGTACTTC. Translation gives CASSPRTGAARETQYF.

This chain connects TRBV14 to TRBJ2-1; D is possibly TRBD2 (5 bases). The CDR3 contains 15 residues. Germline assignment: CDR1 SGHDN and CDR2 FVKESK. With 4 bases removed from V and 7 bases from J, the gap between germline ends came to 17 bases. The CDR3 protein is CASSPREFRMNEQFF. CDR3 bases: TGTGCCAGCAGCCCTAGGGAGTTTAGGATGAATGAGCAGTTCTTC. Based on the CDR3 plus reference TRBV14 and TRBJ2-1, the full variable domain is EAGVTQFPSHSVIEKGQTVTLRCDPISGHDNLYWYRRVMGKEIKFLLHFVKESKQDESGMPNNRFLAERTGGTYSTLKVQPAELEDSGVYFCASSPREFRMNEQFFGPGTRLTVL.

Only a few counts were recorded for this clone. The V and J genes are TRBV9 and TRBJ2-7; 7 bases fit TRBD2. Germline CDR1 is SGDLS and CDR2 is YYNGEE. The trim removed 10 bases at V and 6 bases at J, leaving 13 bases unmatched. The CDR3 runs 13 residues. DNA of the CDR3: TGTGCCTCCTCCTCCACCTTAGCGGGCGAGCAGTACTTC. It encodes CASSSTLAGEQYF.

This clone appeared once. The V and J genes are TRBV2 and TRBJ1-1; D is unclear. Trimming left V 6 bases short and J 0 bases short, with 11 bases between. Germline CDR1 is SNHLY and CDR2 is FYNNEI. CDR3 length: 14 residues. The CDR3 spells CASRPHSMNTEAFF. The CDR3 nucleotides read TGTGCCAGCAGGCCACATAGCATGAACACTGAAGCTTTCTTT.

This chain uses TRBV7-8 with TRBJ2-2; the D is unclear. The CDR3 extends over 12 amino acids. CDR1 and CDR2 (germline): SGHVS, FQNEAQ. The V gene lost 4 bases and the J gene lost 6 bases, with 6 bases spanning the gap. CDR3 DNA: TGTGCCAGCAGCTCTAGTGCCGGGGAGCTGTTTTTT. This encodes CASSSSAGELFF.

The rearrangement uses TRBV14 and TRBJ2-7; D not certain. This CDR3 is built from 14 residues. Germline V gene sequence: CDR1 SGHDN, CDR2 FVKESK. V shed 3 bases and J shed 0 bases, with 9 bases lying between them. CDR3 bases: TGTGCCAGCAGCCAGCTGGGCAGCTCCTACGAGCAGTACTTC. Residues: CASSQLGSSYEQYF.

This CDR3 reads CASSVETSGNEQFF. The DNA for the CDR3 is TGTGCCAGCAGCGTAGAGACTAGCGGTAATGAGCAGTTCTTC. The rearrangement joins TRBV9 to TRBJ2-1; 9 bases match TRBD2. Germline V lookup: CDR1 SGDLS, CDR2 YYNGEE. The CDR3 loop spans 14 amino acids. V trimming: 0 bases; J trimming: 7 bases; junction bases outside the gene matches: 2.

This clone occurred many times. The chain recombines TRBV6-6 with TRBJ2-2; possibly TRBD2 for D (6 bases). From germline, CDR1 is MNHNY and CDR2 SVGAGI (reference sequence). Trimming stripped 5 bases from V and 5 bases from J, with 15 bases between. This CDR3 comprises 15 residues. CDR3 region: CASSPSGLRTGELFF. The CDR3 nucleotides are TGTGCCAGCAGTCCATCGGGACTTAGGACCGGGGAGCTGTTTTTT.

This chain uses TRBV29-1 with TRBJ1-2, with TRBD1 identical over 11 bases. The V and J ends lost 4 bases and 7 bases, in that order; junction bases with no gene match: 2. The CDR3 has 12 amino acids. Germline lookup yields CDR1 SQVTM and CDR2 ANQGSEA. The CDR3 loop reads CSVAGTGGGYTF. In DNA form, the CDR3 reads TGCAGCGTTGCCGGGACAGGGGGTGGCTACACCTTC.

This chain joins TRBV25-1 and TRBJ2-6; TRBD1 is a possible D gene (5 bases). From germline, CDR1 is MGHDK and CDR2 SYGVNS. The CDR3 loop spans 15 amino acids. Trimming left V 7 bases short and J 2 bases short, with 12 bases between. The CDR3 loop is CASTPQGAGANVLTF. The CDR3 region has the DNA TGTGCCAGCACACCCCAGGGCGCTGGGGCCAACGTCCTGACTTTC.

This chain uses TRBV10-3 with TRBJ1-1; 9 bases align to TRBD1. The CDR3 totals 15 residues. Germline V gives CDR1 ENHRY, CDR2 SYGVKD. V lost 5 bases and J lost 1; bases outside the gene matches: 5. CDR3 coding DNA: TGTGCCATCAGTAATCCGGGACAGGGGAACACTGAAGCTTTCTTT. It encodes CAISNPGQGNTEAFF.

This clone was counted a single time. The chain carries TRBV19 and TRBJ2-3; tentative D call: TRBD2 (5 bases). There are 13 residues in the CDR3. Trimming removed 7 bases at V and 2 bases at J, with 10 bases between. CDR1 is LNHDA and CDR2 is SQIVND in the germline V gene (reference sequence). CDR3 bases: TGTGCCAGTATGAGCCTAGCCACAGATACGCAGTATTTT. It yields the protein CASMSLATDTQYF.

CDR3 sequence: CASSQVPALGRFHEQYF. CDR3 nucleotides: TGCGCCAGCAGCCAAGTCCCAGCCCTCGGGAGATTCCACGAGCAGTACTTC. The chain combines TRBV4-3 with TRBJ2-5; the D gene is possibly TRBD2 (6 bases). Gene TRBJ2-7 matches the end of the DNA better, so the J call may be wrong. The CDR3 covers 17 residues. Germline CDR1 is LGHNA and CDR2 is YSLEER.

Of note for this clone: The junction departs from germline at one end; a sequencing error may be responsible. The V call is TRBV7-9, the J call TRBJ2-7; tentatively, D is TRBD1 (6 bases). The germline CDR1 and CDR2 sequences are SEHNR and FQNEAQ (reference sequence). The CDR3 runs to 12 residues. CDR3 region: CSSSLSQGRQYF. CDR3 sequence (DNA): TGTTCCAGCAGCTTATCGCAGGGGCGGCAGTACTTC.

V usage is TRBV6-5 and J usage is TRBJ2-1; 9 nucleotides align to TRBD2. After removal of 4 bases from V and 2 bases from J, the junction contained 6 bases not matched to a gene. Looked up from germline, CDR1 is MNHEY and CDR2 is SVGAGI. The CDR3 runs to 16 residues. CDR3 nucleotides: TGTGCCAGCAGTTTTTTAGCGGGAGCTACCTACAATGAGCAGTTCTTC. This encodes CASSFLAGATYNEQFF.

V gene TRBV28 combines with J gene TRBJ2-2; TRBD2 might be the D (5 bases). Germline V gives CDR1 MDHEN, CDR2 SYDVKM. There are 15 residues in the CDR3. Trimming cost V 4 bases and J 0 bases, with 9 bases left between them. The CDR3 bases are TGTGCCAGCAGTTCACCGGGAACGAACACCGGGGAGCTGTTTTTT. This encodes CASSSPGTNTGELFF. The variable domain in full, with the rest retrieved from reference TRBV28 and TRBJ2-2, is DVKVTQSSRYLVKRTGEKVFLECVQDMDHENMFWYRQDPGLGLRLIYFSYDVKMKEKGDIPEGYSVSREKKERFSLILESASTNQTSMYLCASSSPGTNTGELFFGEGSRLTVL.

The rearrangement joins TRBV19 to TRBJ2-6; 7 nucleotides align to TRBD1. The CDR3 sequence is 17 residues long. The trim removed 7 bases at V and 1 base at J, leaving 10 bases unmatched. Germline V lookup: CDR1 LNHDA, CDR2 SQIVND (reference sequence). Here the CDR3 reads CASMSDRVSSGANVLTF. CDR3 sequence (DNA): TGTGCCAGTATGTCAGACAGGGTATCTTCTGGGGCCAACGTCCTGACTTTC.

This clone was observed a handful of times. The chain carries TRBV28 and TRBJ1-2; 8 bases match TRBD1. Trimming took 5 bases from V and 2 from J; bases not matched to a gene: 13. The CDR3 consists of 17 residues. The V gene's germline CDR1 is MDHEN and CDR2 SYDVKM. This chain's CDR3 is CASSRLFQGAQNYGYTF. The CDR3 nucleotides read TGTGCCAGCAGTCGACTGTTCCAGGGGGCGCAAAACTATGGCTACACCTTC.